These 30 T cell receptor beta chains came from one sample sequenced in a study of cytomegalovirus exposure and HLA in healthy donors. Here immunoSEQ multiplex PCR was the method, and the copy in TCRdb shows in-frame clones only, minus some. The repertoire holds about 400,000 clones, with roughly 90% as singletons. The sample was PBMCs. The receptors here all came from a woman aged 18-29 years in good health and CMV-seronegative.

Only a few counts were recorded for this clone. V is TRBV2 and J is TRBJ1-2; 7 bases agree with TRBD1. CDR1 is SNHLY and CDR2 is FYNNEI in the germline V gene. This CDR3 is 13 amino acids long. Losses at the gene ends were 5 bases for V and 2 bases for J; bases not matched to a gene: 2. CDR3 sequence reads: CASSTQGNYGYTF. CDR3 coding DNA: TGTGCCAGCAGTACACAGGGGAACTATGGCTACACCTTC. The whole variable domain, remainder taken from reference TRBV2 and TRBJ1-2, is EPEVTQTPSHQVTQMGQEVILRCVPISNHLYFYWYRQILGQKVEFLVSFYNNEISEKSEIFDDQFSVERPDGSNFTLKIRSTKLEDSAMYFCASSTQGNYGYTFGSGTRLTVV.

This chain uses TRBV6-5 with TRBJ1-1, with D unresolved. Germline V lookup: CDR1 MNHEY, CDR2 SVGAGI. CDR3 length: 14 residues. V shed 6 bases and J shed 0 bases, with 11 bases lying between them. In nucleotides, the CDR3 is TGTGCCAGCAGGACAACAAAGATGAACACTGAAGCTTTCTTT. It yields the protein CASRTTKMNTEAFF.

The V gene is TRBV4-1, the J gene TRBJ1-1; no reliable D call. CDR1 and CDR2 from the germline V gene are MGHRA and YSYEKL. The CDR3 length is 12 residues. Trimming removed 8 bases from V and 10 bases from J, with 17 bases in between. The CDR3 DNA follows: TGCGCCAGCCTGGGCGTTAGGGAGGGAGCTTTCTTT. It translates to CASLGVREGAFF.

The table lists this clone with a few counts. CDR3 in amino acids: CASSYYPLGVSAFF. CDR3 DNA: TGTGCCAGCAGTTACTACCCGCTGGGCGTGAGTGCTTTCTTT. The V call is TRBV6-5, the J call TRBJ1-1; D ambiguous. There are 14 residues in the CDR3. V lost 1 base and J lost 11, with 17 bases in between. CDR1 MNHEY and CDR2 SVGAGI come from the germline V gene.

This chain connects TRBV28 to TRBJ2-7; TRBD1 aligns across 10 bases. This CDR3 has 16 residues. Germline lookup yields CDR1 MDHEN and CDR2 SYDVKM. V dropped 7 bases and J dropped 7; count of bases not matched to a gene: 16. CDR3 protein: CASKIAKGQGPREQYF. The DNA of the CDR3 is TGTGCCAGCAAAATCGCTAAGGGACAGGGGCCTCGGGAGCAGTACTTC.

This rearrangement joins TRBV5-5 to TRBJ2-7; 11 bases map to TRBD2. This CDR3 contains 17 residues. After removal of 1 base from V and 3 bases from J, the junction contained 9 bases not matched to a gene. Germline assignment: CDR1 SGHKS and CDR2 YYEKEE (reference sequence). The CDR3 nucleotides read TGTGCCAGCAGCTTGAAGGTGGGACTAGCGGACTACTACGAGCAGTACTTC. Its protein product is CASSLKVGLADYYEQYF.

The chain carries TRBV2 and TRBJ1-2; the match to TRBD1 covers 7 bases. V was clipped by 3 bases and J by 5 bases; unmatched bases: 9. This CDR3 comprises 15 residues. Germline loops: CDR1 SNHLY, CDR2 FYNNEI. The CDR3 protein is CASSDGRGFPYGYTF. As DNA, the CDR3 is TGTGCCAGCAGTGACGGCAGGGGGTTCCCTTATGGCTACACCTTC.

The V and J genes are TRBV6-6 and TRBJ2-1; 7 bases fit TRBD1. There are 14 residues in the CDR3. CDR1 MNHNY and CDR2 SVGAGI come from the germline V gene (reference sequence). V shed 1 base and J 10 bases; nucleotides not matched to a gene: 7. The CDR3 sequence: CASSYLWTGNEQFF. CDR3 nucleotides: TGTGCCAGCAGTTACTTGTGGACAGGCAACGAGCAGTTCTTC.

This chain connects TRBV7-9 to TRBJ2-5; 9 nucleotides match TRBD1. Germline V gene sequence: CDR1 SEHNR, CDR2 FQNEAQ (reference sequence). V lost 5 bases and J lost 2; bases outside the gene matches: 6. CDR3 length equals 15 residues. The DNA of the CDR3 is TGTGCCAGCAGCAAGGGACAGGGATTTCAAGAGACCCAGTACTTC. Protein product: CASSKGQGFQETQYF. The full variable domain, in which reference TRBV7-9 and TRBJ2-5 provide the parts outside the CDR3, is DTGVSQNPRHKITKRGQNVTFRCDPISEHNRLYWYRQTLGQGPEFLTYFQNEAQLEKSRLLSDRFSAERPKGSFSTLEIQRTEQGDSAMYLCASSKGQGFQETQYFGPGTRLLVL.

This clone was counted a single time. The chain has TRBV9 and TRBJ1-2; possible D gene TRBD1, 5 bases. Trimming stripped 2 bases from V and 3 bases from J, with 20 bases between. Germline V gene lookup returns CDR1 SGDLS and CDR2 YYNGEE. The CDR3 extends over 17 amino acids. The CDR3 nucleotides read TGTGCCAGCAGCGTGGGTCCGACACCCACAGGAGACTATGGCTACACCTTC. Protein product: CASSVGPTPTGDYGYTF.

The V call is TRBV2, the J call TRBJ1-1, with 9 nucleotides matching TRBD1. Germline CDR1 SNHLY, CDR2 FYNNEI. The CDR3 length is 14 residues. Trimming removed 5 bases from V and 4 bases from J; junction bases left unmatched: 5. The CDR3 here is CASSTGGASTEAFF. In nucleotides, the CDR3 is TGTGCCAGCAGTACAGGGGGCGCGAGCACTGAAGCTTTCTTT.

V gene TRBV6-1 combines with J gene TRBJ2-5; weak D call: TRBD2 (5 bases). The CDR3 length is 13 residues. The V end lost 6 bases, the J end lost 4 bases, and 12 bases lay between the germline ends. CDR1 is MNHNS and CDR2 is SASEGT in the germline V gene. The CDR3 DNA reads as TGTGCCAGCAGGAGACTACCCGGAGAGACCCAGTACTTC. This encodes CASRRLPGETQYF.

The chain uses TRBV11-2 and TRBJ2-7, with 13 bases matching TRBD2. Germline CDR1 and CDR2: SGHAT and FQNNGV. The CDR3 is made up of 14 amino acids. V dropped 5 bases and J dropped 12; count of bases not matched to a gene: 10. The CDR3 DNA is TGTGCCAGCAGCCAACCCCCGGGACTAGCGGGAACGTACTTC. As protein: CASSQPPGLAGTYF.

This chain connects TRBV28 to TRBJ2-7; 7 positions agree with TRBD1. V gave up 6 bases and J gave up 8 bases; unmatched junction bases: 7. Germline CDR1 and CDR2: MDHEN and SYDVKM. This CDR3 has 12 amino acids. CDR3 in amino acids: CASRLRQGKQYF. The CDR3 DNA follows: TGTGCCAGCAGACTTAGACAGGGCAAGCAGTACTTC.

This chain uses TRBV4-1 with TRBJ1-5, with TRBD1 as a possible D gene (5 bases). The germline CDR1 and CDR2 sequences are MGHRA and YSYEKL. Trimming removed 1 base from V and 5 bases from J, with 15 bases in between. This CDR3 contains 16 residues. CDR3 loop: CASSQGRGGEDQPQHF. In nucleotides, the CDR3 is TGCGCCAGCAGCCAAGGCCGGGGAGGGGAGGATCAGCCCCAGCATTTT.

This clone was detected a few times. Within the sample, other DNA sequences also encode this same CDR3. In DNA form, the CDR3 reads TGTGCCAGCAGCCACTACGAGCAGTACTTC. Amino acid sequence: CASSHYEQYF. The gene calls are TRBV28 and TRBJ2-7; no clear D. The V end lost 6 bases, the J end lost 3 bases, and 3 bases lay between the germline ends. The CDR3 covers 10 residues. Germline CDR1 reads MDHEN; CDR2 reads SYDVKM.

The chain joins TRBV27 to TRBJ1-1; no reliable D call. V was shortened by 5 bases and J by 1 base, with 11 bases between the two germline ends. The V gene's germline CDR1 is MNHEY and CDR2 SMNVEV (reference sequence). The CDR3 length is 14 residues. The DNA of the CDR3 is TGTGCCAGCAGTCCGGCCGGGAGGAACACTGAAGCTTTCTTT. Translation gives CASSPAGRNTEAFF.

This clone was counted a single time. The chain recombines TRBV6-5 with TRBJ2-7; D unresolved. Germline values: CDR1 MNHEY, CDR2 SVGAGI. Trimming stripped 0 bases from V and 7 bases from J, with 4 bases between. This CDR3 comprises 11 residues. The CDR3 DNA sequence: TGTGCCAGCAGTTACTCGAGGGAGCAGTACTTC. Amino acids: CASSYSREQYF.

CDR3 amino acids: CAINSQINTEAFF. The CDR3 DNA reads as TGTGCCATCAACTCACAGATCAACACTGAAGCTTTCTTT. This sequence joins TRBV10-3 and TRBJ1-1; D not resolved. V was pared by 7 bases and J by 2 bases, with 11 bases between. Germline CDR1 and CDR2: ENHRY and SYGVKD. There are 13 residues in the CDR3.

The rearrangement joins TRBV27 to TRBJ1-1; the D is unclear. The CDR3 has 14 amino acids. Trimming took off 5 bases at V and 4 bases at J, with 14 bases between the two ends. Germline V gene lookup returns CDR1 MNHEY and CDR2 SMNVEV (reference sequence). Here the CDR3 reads CASSHKAKFTEAFF. The CDR3 DNA reads as TGTGCCAGCAGTCACAAAGCGAAGTTCACTGAAGCTTTCTTT.

The count of this clone is one. V is TRBV6-1 and J is TRBJ2-2; 7 positions agree with TRBD1. The CDR3 is made up of 14 amino acids. Germline CDR1 is MNHNS and CDR2 is SASEGT. Trimming cost V 2 bases and J 8 bases; bases outside gene matches: 5. The CDR3, as DNA: TGTGCCAGCAGTGAAAAGGGGGCCACTGGGGAGCTGTTTTTT. This encodes CASSEKGATGELFF.

V is TRBV5-4 and J is TRBJ2-7, with 9 bases lining up with TRBD2. The junction had 4 bases not matched to a gene; V was cut back by 0 bases and J by 6 bases. Germline values: CDR1 SGHNT, CDR2 YYREEE (reference sequence). The CDR3 covers 14 residues. CDR3 loop: CASSLAAGGREQYF. Written as DNA, the CDR3 is TGTGCCAGCAGCTTGGCGGCGGGAGGGCGCGAGCAGTACTTC.

This chain links TRBV7-6 with TRBJ1-2; D is unclear. From germline, CDR1 is SGHVS and CDR2 FNYEAQ. Between the trimmed V and J ends, which lost 5 bases and 3 bases, there was a span of 13 bases. This CDR3 comprises 14 residues. CDR3 DNA: TGTGCCAGCAGCCCAGGTGTATCCGACTATGGCTACACCTTC. Amino acids: CASSPGVSDYGYTF.

V gene TRBV5-1 combines with J gene TRBJ2-7; 12 bases match TRBD1. Trimming took 4 bases from V and 9 from J; bases not matched to a gene: 11. Per germline, CDR1 SGHRS and CDR2 YFSETQ. The length of the CDR3 is 15 residues. The CDR3 nucleotides read TGCGCCAGCAGCCTAGGGACAGGGGGCCCCCCCGGGCAGTACTTC. It translates to CASSLGTGGPPGQYF.

V gene TRBV28 combines with J gene TRBJ1-4; TRBD1 matches 9 bases. V shed 5 bases, J shed 7 bases, and the junction held 8 bases outside the gene matches. This CDR3 has 15 amino acids. Germline values: CDR1 MDHEN, CDR2 SYDVKM. The CDR3 DNA follows: TGTGCCAGCAGTCCACAGGGGGCAAGCAGTGAAAAACTGTTTTTT. It specifies CASSPQGASSEKLFF.

This rearrangement joins TRBV7-9 to TRBJ1-4; TRBD1 matches 9 bases. V gave up 3 bases and J gave up 5 bases; unmatched junction bases: 7. This CDR3 is built from 16 residues. Germline V gene data show CDR1 as SEHNR and CDR2 as FQNEAQ (reference sequence). The CDR3 sequence is CASSFRTGAVNEKLFF. CDR3 DNA sequence: TGTGCCAGCAGCTTCCGGACAGGGGCCGTGAATGAAAAACTGTTTTTT.

V is TRBV7-3 and J is TRBJ1-1; TRBD1 aligns across 9 bases. In germline, CDR1 is SGHTA, CDR2 FQGTGA. CDR3 length: 14 amino acids. Unmatched junction bases numbered 6, after V lost 5 bases and J lost 5 bases. CDR3 residues: CASSLQGARTEAFF. In DNA, the CDR3 is TGTGCCAGCAGCCTACAGGGGGCTCGGACTGAAGCTTTCTTT. Using reference TRBV7-3 and TRBJ1-1 for the parts outside the CDR3, the full variable domain is GAGVSQTPSNKVTEKGKYVELRCDPISGHTALYWYRQSLGQGPEFLIYFQGTGAADDSGLPNDRFFAVRPEGSVSTLKIQRTERGDSAVYLCASSLQGARTEAFFGQGTRLTVV.

The gene calls are TRBV29-1 and TRBJ2-6, with D maybe TRBD1 (6 bases). The CDR3 contains 16 residues. CDR1 is SQVTM and CDR2 is ANQGSEA in the germline V gene. The V gene lost 6 bases and the J gene lost 1 base, with 16 bases spanning the gap. The CDR3 loop is CSVGKGDGSGANVLTF. The CDR3 bases are TGCAGCGTGGGAAAGGGGGACGGTTCTGGGGCCAACGTCCTGACTTTC.

The genes are TRBV5-1 and TRBJ2-1; 8 nucleotides agree with TRBD1. The V segment lost 4 bases and the J segment 7 bases; nucleotides outside the gene matches: 4. This CDR3 contains 13 residues. Germline CDR1 SGHRS, CDR2 YFSETQ. CDR3 nucleotide sequence: TGCGCCAGCAGCCACCAGGGGGCTAATGAGCAGTTCTTC. It translates to CASSHQGANEQFF.

V and J are TRBV19 and TRBJ2-7; TRBD2 aligns across 7 bases. This CDR3 region has 15 residues. After removal of 2 bases from V and 2 bases from J, the junction contained 6 bases not matched to a gene. CDR1 and CDR2 from the germline V gene are LNHDA and SQIVND (reference sequence). The CDR3 spells CASSIRSGGAYEQYF. The CDR3, as DNA: TGTGCCAGTAGTATACGCAGTGGGGGGGCCTACGAGCAGTACTTC.